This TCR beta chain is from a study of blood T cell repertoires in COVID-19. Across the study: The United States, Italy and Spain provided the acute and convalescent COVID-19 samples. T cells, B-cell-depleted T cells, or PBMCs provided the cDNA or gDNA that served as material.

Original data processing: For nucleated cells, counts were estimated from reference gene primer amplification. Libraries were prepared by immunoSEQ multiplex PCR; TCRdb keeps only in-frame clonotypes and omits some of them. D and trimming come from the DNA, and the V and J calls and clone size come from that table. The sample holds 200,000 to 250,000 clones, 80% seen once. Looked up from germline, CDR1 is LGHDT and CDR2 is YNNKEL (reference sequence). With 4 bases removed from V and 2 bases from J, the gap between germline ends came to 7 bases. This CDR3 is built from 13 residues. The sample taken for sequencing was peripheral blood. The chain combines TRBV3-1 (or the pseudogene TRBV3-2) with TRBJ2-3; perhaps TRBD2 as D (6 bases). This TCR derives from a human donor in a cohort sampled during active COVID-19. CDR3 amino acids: CASSRDSTDTQYF. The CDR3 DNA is TGTGCCAGCAGCCGGGACTCCACAGATACGCAGTATTTT.